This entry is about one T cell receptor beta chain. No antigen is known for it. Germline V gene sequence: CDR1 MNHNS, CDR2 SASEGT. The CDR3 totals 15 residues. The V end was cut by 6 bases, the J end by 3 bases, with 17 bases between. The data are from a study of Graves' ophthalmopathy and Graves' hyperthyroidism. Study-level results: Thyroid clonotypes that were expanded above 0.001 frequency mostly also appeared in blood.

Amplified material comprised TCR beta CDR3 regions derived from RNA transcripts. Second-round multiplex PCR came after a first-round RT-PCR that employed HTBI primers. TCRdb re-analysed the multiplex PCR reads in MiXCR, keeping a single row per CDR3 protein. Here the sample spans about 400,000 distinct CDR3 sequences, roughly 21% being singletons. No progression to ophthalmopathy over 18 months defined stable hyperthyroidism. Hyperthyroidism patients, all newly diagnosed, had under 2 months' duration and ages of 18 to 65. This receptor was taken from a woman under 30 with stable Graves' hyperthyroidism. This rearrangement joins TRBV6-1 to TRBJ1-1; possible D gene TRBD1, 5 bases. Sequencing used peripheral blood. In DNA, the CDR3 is TGTGCCAGCAGCGGAGCAGGGTTGTCGGACACTGAAGCTTTCTTT. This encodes CASSGAGLSDTEAFF.